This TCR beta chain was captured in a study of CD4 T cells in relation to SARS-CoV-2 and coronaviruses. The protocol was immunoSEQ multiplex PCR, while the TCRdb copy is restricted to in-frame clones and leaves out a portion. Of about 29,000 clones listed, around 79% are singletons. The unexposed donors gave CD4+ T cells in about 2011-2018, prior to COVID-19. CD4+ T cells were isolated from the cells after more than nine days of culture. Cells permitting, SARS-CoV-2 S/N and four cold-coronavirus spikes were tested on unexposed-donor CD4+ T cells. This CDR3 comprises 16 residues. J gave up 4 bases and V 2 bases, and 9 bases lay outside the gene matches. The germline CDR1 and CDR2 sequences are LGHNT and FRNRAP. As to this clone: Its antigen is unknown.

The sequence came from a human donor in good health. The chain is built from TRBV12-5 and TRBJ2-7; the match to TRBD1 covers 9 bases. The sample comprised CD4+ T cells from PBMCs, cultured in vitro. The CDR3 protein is CASGLTRQGDRYEQYF. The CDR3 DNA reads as TGTGCTAGTGGTTTGACAAGACAGGGGGATCGTTACGAGCAGTACTTC.